This TCR beta chain was sequenced in a study of control samples from healthy donors and cancer patients. The CDR3 covers 10 residues. Germline CDR1 is DFQATT and CDR2 is SNEGSKA (reference sequence). Assay: immunoSEQ multiplex PCR; the TCRdb copy retains only in-frame clones and omits some. The sample has tens of thousands of clones, roughly nine tenths seen once. The clonotype originates from a man aged 55-75 years with colorectal cancer. The genes are TRBV20-1 and TRBJ1-1, with D maybe TRBD1 (6 bases). The sample taken for sequencing was PBMCs. The CDR3 loop is CSPGGPEAFF. CDR3 bases: TGCAGCCCGGGGGGGCCTGAAGCTTTCTTT.